The 5 T cell receptor beta chains reported below all come from one sample, sequenced in a study of blood T cells in healthy people across ages. A second PCR of 7 to 11 cycles used a sample-barcoded 5' primer and a J-beta primer mix. TCRdb redid the calling of the 5' RACE reads with MiXCR, one entry per CDR3 protein. The sample lists under 2 million distinct CDR3 sequences; 30% to 35% were seen once. Sequenced sample: blood. These receptors came from a woman aged 25-40 years in good health.

This clonotype was counted only a few times. This chain uses TRBV6-4 with TRBJ1-2, with TRBD1 as a possible D gene (5 bases). The germline V gene has CDR1 MRHNA and CDR2 SNTAGT. Trimming removed 4 bases at V and 7 bases at J, with 16 bases between. The CDR3 has 14 residues. CDR3 in DNA: TGTGCCAGCAGTGGCGGGACGGTAGGCGGTGGCTACACCTTC. Translation gives CASSGGTVGGGYTF.

The chain has TRBV29-1 and TRBJ2-5, with D possibly matching TRBD2 (5 bases). Deletions cut 4 bases from V and 4 bases from J, with 16 bases between. Germline V CDR1 and CDR2: SQVTM, ANQGSEA. This CDR3 has 14 residues. Written as DNA, the CDR3 is TGCAGCGTTGCCGTCCCGGGGAAGCCAGAGACCCAGTACTTC. Residues: CSVAVPGKPETQYF. The full variable domain, rest sourced from reference TRBV29-1 and TRBJ2-5, is SAVISQKPSRDICQRGTSLTIQCQVDSQVTMMFWYRQQPGQSLTLIATANQGSEATYESGFVIDKFPISRPNLTFSTLTVSNMSPEDSSIYLCSVAVPGKPETQYFGPGTRLLVL.

The CDR3 protein is CAWGIRAGETQYF. In nucleotides, the CDR3 is TGTGCCTGGGGTATCCGGGCCGGAGAGACCCAGTACTTC. The chain couples TRBV30 to TRBJ2-7, with D uncertain. The DNA end lines up better with TRBJ2-5; the J call may be wrong. The CDR3 is 13 amino acids. Germline CDR1 reads GTSNPN; CDR2 reads SVGIG (reference sequence).

In its sample, this clonotype was seen a few times. V is TRBV20-1 and J is TRBJ2-1; TRBD2 matches 12 bases. The ends lost 0 bases at V and 10 bases at J; junction bases unmatched: 16. This CDR3 spans 18 amino acids. Germline CDR1 is DFQATT and CDR2 is SNEGSKA (reference sequence). The CDR3 spells CSARDPSGRASWYVEQFF. The CDR3 DNA reads as TGCAGTGCTAGAGACCCTAGCGGGAGGGCCTCGTGGTACGTAGAGCAGTTCTTC.

This clonotype was seen a handful of times. The chain combines TRBV20-1 with TRBJ2-1; 8 bases map to TRBD1. V lost 5 bases to trimming and J lost 0 bases; unmatched junction nucleotides: 6. The CDR3 spans 15 residues. Germline V lookup: CDR1 DFQATT, CDR2 SNEGSKA (reference sequence). The CDR3 here is CSAPGQGISYNEQFF. In DNA form, the CDR3 reads TGCAGTGCTCCAGGACAGGGCATCTCCTACAATGAGCAGTTCTTC.